Shown below are 30 T cell receptor beta chains from a single sample sequenced in a study of immune characteristics of hereditary and idiopathic chronic pancreatitis. Libraries were made using the immunoSEQ multiplex PCR assay. TCRdb re-hosts the immuneACCESS table, in-frame sequences only. Its copies lack some clones; in the studies checked, an unresolved V gene accounts for under half of them, and the cause for the rest is not known. The sample data list about 9,100 clones, and 79% of these were observed just once. Together, the top ten hold over 12% of the sample. Patients undergoing total pancreatectomy with islet autotransplantation (TPIAT) were the source of the chronic pancreatitis pancreas tissue. The sequenced material came from pancreas tissue with idiopathic chronic pancreatitis. Interpreted using the paper, the cell subset or site label stands for: chronic pancreatitis without an identified cause. The source is a human donor with chronic pancreatitis.

The chain is built from TRBV5-1 and TRBJ1-1; 8 positions agree with TRBD1. The CDR3 is 16 amino acids. From germline, CDR1 is SGHRS and CDR2 YFSETQ. J gave up 2 bases and V 2 bases, and 8 bases lay outside the gene matches. DNA for the CDR3: TGCGCCAGCAGCTTAGGGGGACAGGATTCTAACACTGAAGCTTTCTTT. This codes for CASSLGGQDSNTEAFF.

This clone turned up a few times. The V gene is TRBV4-2, the J gene TRBJ1-5, with 8 bases fitting TRBD1. The CDR3 sequence is 16 residues long. V dropped 0 bases and J dropped 2; count of bases not matched to a gene: 3. Germline V gene data show CDR1 as LGHNA and CDR2 as YNFKEQ. The CDR3 region is CASSQDLDRGNQPQHF. DNA for the CDR3: TGTGCCAGCAGCCAAGATCTGGACAGGGGCAATCAGCCCCAGCATTTT.

This chain uses TRBV5-6 with TRBJ2-7, with 15 bases fitting TRBD2. V shed 2 bases and J 10 bases; nucleotides not matched to a gene: 10. CDR3 length equals 16 residues. The germline V gene encodes CDR1 SGHDT and CDR2 YYEEEE. The CDR3 nucleotides are TGTGCCAGCAGCTTTTATTCGGGGACTAGCGGGGGGCGACAGTACGTC. Translating gives CASSFYSGTSGGRQYV.

The V call is TRBV5-1, the J call TRBJ2-1; 9 positions agree with TRBD1. This CDR3 region has 14 residues. The ends lost 0 bases at V and 6 bases at J; junction bases unmatched: 1. Germline lookup yields CDR1 SGHRS and CDR2 YFSETQ. The CDR3 loop reads CASSLGDRVNEQFF. The DNA for the CDR3 is TGCGCCAGCAGCTTGGGGGACAGGGTCAATGAGCAGTTCTTC. The whole variable domain, remainder taken from reference TRBV5-1 and TRBJ2-1, is KAGVTQTPRYLIKTRGQQVTLSCSPISGHRSVSWYQQTPGQGLQFLFEYFSETQRNKGNFPGRFSGRQFSNSRSEMNVSTLELGDSALYLCASSLGDRVNEQFFGPGTRLTVL.

CDR3 in amino acids: CASSLAQGATIYF. The DNA of the CDR3 is TGTGCCAGCAGTTTAGCACAGGGGGCCACCATATATTTT. This chain joins TRBV12-3 or TRBV12-4 and TRBJ1-3; 9 nucleotides align to TRBD1. With 0 bases clipped from V and 9 bases from J, the junction kept 0 bases outside the gene matches. The CDR3 runs to 13 residues.

A word on this clone: The same CDR3 can be traced to other DNA sequences in this sample. The V and J genes are TRBV28 and TRBJ2-3; 9 bases are shared with TRBD1. Per the germline V gene, CDR1 is MDHEN and CDR2 is SYDVKM. V was pared by 6 bases and J by 3 bases, with 13 bases of the junction left unmatched. CDR3 length: 17 residues. The CDR3 loop is CASRPAPGTGKTDTQYF. The CDR3 nucleotides are TGTGCCAGCAGACCTGCCCCCGGGACAGGGAAGACAGATACGCAGTATTTT. The complete variable domain, with remaining parts taken from reference TRBV28 and TRBJ2-3, reads DVKVTQSSRYLVKRTGEKVFLECVQDMDHENMFWYRQDPGLGLRLIYFSYDVKMKEKGDIPEGYSVSREKKERFSLILESASTNQTSMYLCASRPAPGTGKTDTQYFGPGTRLTVL.

The J gene is TRBJ2-1, the V gene TRBV2; 10 bases are shared with TRBD2. The CDR3 is made up of 15 amino acids. Trimming cost V 7 bases and J 4 bases; bases outside gene matches: 7. Germline CDR1 and CDR2: SNHLY and FYNNEI. CDR3 residues: CASKHRTSGYNEQFF. DNA of the CDR3: TGTGCCAGCAAACACAGGACTAGCGGATACAATGAGCAGTTCTTC.

This rearrangement joins TRBV12-3 or TRBV12-4 to TRBJ2-1; tentatively, D is TRBD1 or TRBD2 (5 bases each). The ends were cut back, 3 bases at V and 12 bases at J, with 15 bases in the middle. The CDR3 runs to 13 residues. In nucleotides, the CDR3 is TGTGCCAGCAGTTTCGGGGCCCGGCTTGTGCAGTTCTTC. Translation: CASSFGARLVQFF.

The chain couples TRBV7-9 to TRBJ1-2; a weak D match, TRBD1 (6 bases). The CDR3 length is 15 residues. V was shortened by 5 bases and J by 4 bases, with 17 bases between the two germline ends. Per the germline V gene, CDR1 is SEHNR and CDR2 is FQNEAQ (reference sequence). Written as DNA, the CDR3 is TGTGCCAGCAGCCGACCCCAGGGGCTGGGCTATGGCTACACCTTC. Encoded protein: CASSRPQGLGYGYTF. Based on the CDR3 plus reference TRBV7-9 and TRBJ1-2, the full variable domain is DTGVSQNPRHKITKRGQNVTFRCDPISEHNRLYWYRQTLGQGPEFLTYFQNEAQLEKSRLLSDRFSAERPKGSFSTLEIQRTEQGDSAMYLCASSRPQGLGYGYTFGSGTRLTVV.

Here the CDR3 reads CASSTTPGTSDETQYF. The CDR3 nucleotides read TGTGCCAGCAGCACAACCCCCGGGACTAGTGACGAGACCCAGTACTTC. The V gene is TRBV7-9, the J gene TRBJ2-5; 8 positions agree with TRBD2. The CDR3 runs to 16 residues. The V gene end was trimmed by 5 bases and the J gene end by 5 bases; junction bases not matched to a gene: 13. Germline V gene data show CDR1 as SEHNR and CDR2 as FQNEAQ (reference sequence).

CDR3 sequence: CASSLWGDQSGYTF. The CDR3 DNA is TGTGCCAGCAGTTTATGGGGAGACCAGAGCGGCTACACCTTC. This chain links TRBV28 with TRBJ1-2; D is unresolved. This CDR3 has 14 amino acids. The germline V and J ends were trimmed by 0 bases and 8 bases, with 13 bases remaining between them. Germline V gives CDR1 MDHEN, CDR2 SYDVKM.

CDR3 region: CASSGQSTDTQYF. The CDR3 DNA is TGTGCCAGCAGTGGGCAGAGCACAGATACGCAGTATTTT. This chain joins TRBV25-1 and TRBJ2-3; no definite D call. The germline CDR1 and CDR2 sequences are MGHDK and SYGVNS. V lost 4 bases and J 0 bases, leaving 5 bases between the germline ends. CDR3 size: 13 residues.

This clone was seen only a few times. V usage is TRBV20-1 and J usage is TRBJ2-7; no firm D call. CDR1 DFQATT and CDR2 SNEGSKA come from the germline V gene (reference sequence). V was pared by 5 bases and J by 0 bases, with 11 bases between. The CDR3 contains 13 residues. The CDR3 DNA reads as TGCAGTGCTGGTGACTGGAGCTCCTACGAGCAGTACGTC. This gives the protein CSAGDWSSYEQYV.

The genes are TRBV28 and TRBJ2-1, with 8 nucleotides matching TRBD2. The CDR3 is made up of 14 amino acids. The V segment lost 6 bases and the J segment 6 bases; nucleotides outside the gene matches: 7. CDR1 and CDR2 (germline): MDHEN, SYDVKM. The CDR3 coding sequence is TGTGCCAGCAGCCTCCCGGGAGGGTTCAATGAGCAGTTCTTC. Translation gives CASSLPGGFNEQFF.

In its sample, this clone was seen once. The chain joins TRBV5-8 to TRBJ1-2; D is unresolved. This CDR3 contains 15 residues. From germline, CDR1 is SGHTS and CDR2 YDEGEE. Between the trimmed V and J ends, which lost 7 bases and 8 bases, there was a span of 24 bases. This chain's CDR3 is CASSPAYGIFSGYTF. The CDR3 DNA is TGTGCCAGCTCTCCCGCGTATGGGATTTTCTCCGGCTACACCTTC.

V is TRBV6-2 or TRBV6-3 and J is TRBJ2-1; TRBD2 might be the D (5 bases). V dropped 4 bases and J dropped 0 bases, with 16 bases sitting between them. The CDR3 length is 17 residues. CDR1 and CDR2 (germline): MNHEY, SVGEGT. The CDR3 bases are TGTGCCAGCAGTTCCTTCTCACTCGACTACTCCTACAATGAGCAGTTCTTC. The encoded protein is CASSSFSLDYSYNEQFF.

This chain joins TRBV19 and TRBJ1-1, with 8 bases identical to TRBD1. CDR1 and CDR2 from the germline V gene are LNHDA and SQIVND (reference sequence). V gave up 10 bases and J gave up 4 bases; unmatched junction bases: 11. This CDR3 region has 14 residues. CDR3 DNA: TGTGCCACCCGACAGGGGCAGTCGGGCACTGAAGCTTTCTTT. This encodes CATRQGQSGTEAFF. Filled out from reference TRBV19 and TRBJ1-1, the complete variable domain reads DGGITQSPKYLFRKEGQNVTLSCEQNLNHDAMYWYRQDPGQGLRLIYYSQIVNDFQKGDIAEGYSVSREKKESFPLTVTSAQKNPTAFYLCATRQGQSGTEAFFGQGTRLTVV.

The genes are TRBV4-2 and TRBJ2-3; tentative D call: TRBD2 (6 bases). V lost 5 bases to trimming and J lost 2 bases, with 17 bases between them. The CDR3 contains 16 residues. The germline V gene encodes CDR1 LGHNA and CDR2 YNFKEQ. This CDR3 is CASSEARDFLTDTQYF. The CDR3 nucleotides read TGTGCCAGCAGCGAGGCCCGGGACTTTCTCACAGATACGCAGTATTTT.

This chain uses TRBV10-3 with TRBJ2-1, with D unclear. Germline V gene sequence: CDR1 ENHRY, CDR2 SYGVKD. Deletions cut 7 bases from V and 8 bases from J, with 18 bases between. This CDR3 has 14 residues. CDR3 nucleotide sequence: TGTGCCATCATGGAGAGAGGACCTATGGATGAGCAGTTCTTC. It yields the protein CAIMERGPMDEQFF.

This chain joins TRBV25-1 and TRBJ2-1; D is unclear. From germline, CDR1 is MGHDK and CDR2 SYGVNS. V was pared by 4 bases and J by 4 bases, with 17 bases between. This CDR3 contains 16 residues. CDR3 loop: CASSGERRHMYNEQFF. The DNA of the CDR3 is TGTGCCAGCAGTGGAGAGAGGAGACACATGTACAATGAGCAGTTCTTC.

V and J are TRBV7-3 and TRBJ1-6; D is ambiguous. The CDR3 totals 13 residues. The V gene's germline CDR1 is SGHTA and CDR2 FQGTGA. Trimming removed 8 bases from V and 7 bases from J, with 12 bases in between. The DNA of the CDR3 is TGTGCCAGCCGCCAAGACGGGAATTCACCCCTCCACTTT. This encodes CASRQDGNSPLHF.

This clone was detected once. The genes are TRBV7-2 and TRBJ2-5; D unclear. Trimming removed 5 bases at V and 2 bases at J, with 15 bases between. The germline CDR1 and CDR2 sequences are SGHTA and FQGNSA. The CDR3 runs 15 residues. The CDR3 DNA follows: TGTGCCAGCAGCCAACGGGCAGGAGCACAAGAGACCCAGTACTTC. It encodes CASSQRAGAQETQYF.

J is TRBJ2-3 and V is TRBV25-1; 8 bases are a match to TRBD2. The CDR3 runs to 15 residues. Germline V gene data show CDR1 as MGHDK and CDR2 as SYGVNS. J gave up 7 bases and V 2 bases, and 8 bases lay outside the gene matches. The CDR3 sequence: CASSELRGEKYTQYF. CDR3 DNA sequence: TGTGCCAGCAGTGAACTGCGGGGGGAAAAATATACGCAGTATTTT.

The chain couples TRBV28 to TRBJ1-3, with 9 positions matching TRBD1. Germline V gene lookup returns CDR1 MDHEN and CDR2 SYDVKM. The V segment lost 1 base and the J segment 3 bases; nucleotides outside the gene matches: 4. The CDR3 has 16 amino acids. The CDR3 DNA sequence: TGTGCCAGCAGTTTATACGGGACAGGGATTGGAAACACCATATATTTT. Amino acid sequence: CASSLYGTGIGNTIYF.

There are a few counts of this clone. The gene calls are TRBV19 and TRBJ1-6; the D is unclear. Between the trimmed V and J ends, which lost 4 bases and 0 bases, there was a span of 10 bases. Per the germline V gene, CDR1 is LNHDA and CDR2 is SQIVND (reference sequence). The CDR3 covers 16 residues. The CDR3, as DNA: TGTGCCAGTAGTAAGGACCCGAGCTCCTATAATTCACCCCTCCACTTT. It yields the protein CASSKDPSSYNSPLHF.

By share, this clone ranks as medium-sized. The same CDR3 arises from other DNA sequences in this sample as well. V is TRBV6-5 and J is TRBJ1-1; no firm D call. CDR1 and CDR2 (germline): MNHEY, SVGAGI. This CDR3 region has 13 residues. Trimming removed 2 bases from V and 1 base from J, with 5 bases in between. The CDR3, as DNA: TGTGCCAGCAGTTACGCAGGGAACACTGAAGCTTTCTTT. This encodes CASSYAGNTEAFF.

The chain is built from TRBV25-1 and TRBJ1-4, with 8 bases identical to TRBD1. V was clipped by 9 bases and J by 7 bases; unmatched bases: 7. CDR3 size: 13 residues. Looked up from germline, CDR1 is MGHDK and CDR2 is SYGVNS. CDR3 residues: CASTGGLGEKLFF. CDR3 DNA sequence: TGTGCCAGTACAGGGGGGCTCGGTGAAAAACTGTTTTTT.

The chain uses TRBV18 and TRBJ1-1; D gene unclear. The CDR3 loop spans 13 amino acids. Trimming shortened V by 3 bases and J by 1 base, and 6 bases separated the two germline ends. The germline CDR1 and CDR2 sequences are KGHSH and LQKENI. The CDR3 loop reads CASSPGTNTEAFF. The CDR3 nucleotides read TGTGCCAGCTCACCGGGAACGAACACTGAAGCTTTCTTT.

The V gene is TRBV3-1 (or the pseudogene TRBV3-2), the J gene TRBJ1-6; TRBD1 aligns across 7 bases. Germline V lookup: CDR1 LGHDT, CDR2 YNNKEL (reference sequence). This CDR3 has 14 amino acids. Germline trimming cut 3 bases from V and 9 bases from J; bases unmatched to any gene: 5. CDR3 sequence (DNA): TGTGCCAGCAGCCAGCGACAGGGAAGTTCACCCCTCCACTTT. This encodes CASSQRQGSSPLHF.

The chain carries TRBV10-2 and TRBJ1-2, with D possibly TRBD1 on 6 matching bases. V lost 5 bases and J 4 bases, leaving 23 bases between the germline ends. The CDR3 runs to 17 residues. The germline V gene encodes CDR1 WSHSY and CDR2 SAAADI. The CDR3 nucleotides read TGCGCCAGCAGTCTGTCGACAGGATCCGTCACGGGCTATGGCTACACCTTC. Its protein product is CASSLSTGSVTGYGYTF.